One and the same sample provided the 9 T cell receptor beta chains below, sequenced in a study of blood T cells in healthy people across ages (dated by TCRdb to about 2015). The library came from 5' RACE. The sample was run on an Illumina HiSeq 2500. The second PCR ran for roughly 6 to 11 cycles and used a J-beta primer mix along with a sample-barcoded 5' primer. Clones were called with MiXCR by TCRdb after fastp trimmed the public reads at Q25, and only in-frame beta chains were retained. Merged by CDR3 protein, the rows form single entries marked with the most common genes and DNA. The sample records 1.5 million to 2 million distinct CDR3 sequences, roughly 50% of which are singletons. The ten top clones hold over 2% of the sample. Sequenced: blood. These receptors originate from a woman aged 40 to 55 in good health.

The rearrangement uses TRBV2 and TRBJ2-7, with 9 bases identical to TRBD1. This CDR3 has 15 residues. V lost 6 bases to trimming and J lost 2 bases; unmatched junction nucleotides: 8. CDR1 is SNHLY and CDR2 is FYNNEI in the germline V gene. The CDR3 sequence: CASSEPTGGPYEQYF. DNA for the CDR3: TGTGCCAGCAGCGAACCGACAGGGGGTCCCTACGAGCAGTACTTC. The variable domain in full, completed from reference TRBV2 and TRBJ2-7, reads EPEVTQTPSHQVTQMGQEVILRCVPISNHLYFYWYRQILGQKVEFLVSFYNNEISEKSEIFDDQFSVERPDGSNFTLKIRSTKLEDSAMYFCASSEPTGGPYEQYFGPGTRLTVT.

This clonotype was seen a handful of times. The chain recombines TRBV4-3 with TRBJ2-3; a weak D match, TRBD1 (5 bases). Germline values: CDR1 LGHNA, CDR2 YSLEER. The CDR3 extends over 15 amino acids. Trimming pared 1 base from V and 3 bases from J, leaving 11 bases between. CDR3 sequence (DNA): TGCGCCAGCAGCCAAGGGGGCCGTTTAACAGATACGCAGTATTTT. It translates to CASSQGGRLTDTQYF.

The V call is TRBV27, the J call TRBJ2-3; 9 bases map to TRBD2. V was pared by 2 bases and J by 3 bases, with 6 bases of the junction left unmatched. The CDR3 contains 16 residues. CDR1 is MNHEY, CDR2 SMNVEV, per germline (reference sequence). The CDR3 bases are TGTGCCAGCAGTTTAACGGCGGGGGGGCTTACAGATACGCAGTATTTT. Its translation: CASSLTAGGLTDTQYF.

This clonotype was detected only a few times. The CDR3 is CASTNGQGPLRSSYEQYF. The CDR3 bases are TGTGCCAGCACTAATGGACAGGGGCCGCTTCGGAGCTCCTACGAGCAGTACTTC. The V call is TRBV12-3 or TRBV12-4, the J call TRBJ2-7; 9 bases agree with TRBD1. Trimming took 7 bases from V and 0 from J; bases not matched to a gene: 16. The CDR3 is made up of 18 amino acids.

This chain connects TRBV20-1 to TRBJ2-6, with 7 bases fitting TRBD1. Germline CDR1 reads DFQATT; CDR2 reads SNEGSKA (reference sequence). The CDR3 covers 18 residues. After removal of 1 base from V and 0 bases from J, the junction contained 9 bases not matched to a gene. The CDR3 nucleotides read TGCAGTGCTAGAGTCACCGGGACAGCCAACTCTGGGGCCAACGTCCTGACTTTC. Its translation: CSARVTGTANSGANVLTF.

The chain uses TRBV7-2 and TRBJ2-5, with no clear D. V shed 7 bases and J shed 4 bases, with 13 bases lying between them. The germline V gene encodes CDR1 SGHTA and CDR2 FQGNSA. CDR3 length equals 13 residues. CDR3 DNA: TGTGCCAGCAACTTCGGGTTTGGAGAGACCCAGTACTTC. Its translation: CASNFGFGETQYF.

CDR3 residues: CASSLDWTGVRETQYF. In DNA form, the CDR3 reads TGTGCCAGCAGCTTAGATTGGACAGGGGTCCGGGAGACCCAGTACTTC. The gene calls are TRBV11-2 and TRBJ2-5; 9 nucleotides match TRBD1. J gave up 5 bases and V 0 bases, and 7 bases lay outside the gene matches. Germline CDR1 and CDR2: SGHAT and FQNNGV. This CDR3 contains 16 residues. Together with reference TRBV11-2 and TRBJ2-5, the CDR3 gives the full variable domain: EAGVAQSPRYKIIEKRQSVAFWCNPISGHATLYWYQQILGQGPKLLIQFQNNGVVDDSQLPKDRFSAERLKGVDSTLKIQPAKLEDSAVYLCASSLDWTGVRETQYFGPGTRLLVL.

The sample holds a few counts of this clonotype. The chain has TRBV27 and TRBJ2-3, with TRBD2 matching 11 bases. The CDR3 sequence is 15 residues long. Trimming removed 5 bases from V and 4 bases from J; junction bases left unmatched: 5. Per the germline V gene, CDR1 is MNHEY and CDR2 is SMNVEV (reference sequence). The CDR3: CASSPSGGLADTQYF. For the CDR3, the DNA is TGTGCCAGCAGTCCTAGCGGGGGGCTGGCAGATACGCAGTATTTT.

This clonotype was recorded a few times. This sequence joins TRBV29-1 and TRBJ2-3; D uncertain. Trimming stripped 5 bases from V and 3 bases from J, with 12 bases between. Germline V lookup: CDR1 SQVTM, CDR2 ANQGSEA. CDR3 size: 13 residues. CDR3 protein: CSVSPPATDTQYF. CDR3 DNA: TGCAGCGTTTCCCCCCCAGCAACAGATACGCAGTATTTT.